The 24 T cell receptor beta chains below all came from one sample that was sequenced in a study of shared clonotypes between healthy human individuals (dated by TCRdb to the early 2020s). CD8 naive samples consisted of CD45RO-negative cells that were positively selected for CCR7, yielding a CD45RA+CCR7+ population without TemRA cells. Preparation of the library involved the immunoSEQ multiplex PCR assay. Entries here come from immuneACCESS through TCRdb and include only in-frame sequences with V and J called. Some clones fail to appear in such tables; in the studies checked, an unresolved V gene covers under half of the shortfall, and the cause of the remainder is unknown. The table for this sample lists more than 500,000 clones; 90% to 95% of them were counted only once. The ten largest clones take up 0.11% of the sample. The specimen was naive CD8+ T cells sorted from blood. The sample's cell subset or site label is to be understood as: CD45RA+CCR7+. Receptors originate from a woman aged 25 to 45 in good health.

The table lists this clone with a count of one. CDR3 DNA: TGTGCCAGCAGCTCCCCGGCTAGCGGGAGGGCCAATGAGCAGTTCTTC. Translating it yields CASSSPASGRANEQFF. The chain combines TRBV27 with TRBJ2-1, with TRBD2 matching 12 bases. From germline, CDR1 is MNHEY and CDR2 SMNVEV (reference sequence). The CDR3 runs 16 residues. V shed 6 bases and J 6 bases; nucleotides not matched to a gene: 9.

This sequence joins TRBV4-1 and TRBJ1-5; D unclear. The CDR3 spans 14 residues. V lost 2 bases, J lost 1 base, and 6 bases lay in between. Germline assignment: CDR1 MGHRA and CDR2 YSYEKL. The CDR3 DNA reads as TGCGCCAGCAGCCAAAGTCAGAGCAATCAGCCCCAGCATTTT. Translating gives CASSQSQSNQPQHF.

The chain joins TRBV27 to TRBJ2-7, with 11 bases that match TRBD2. V lost 7 bases and J lost 4; bases outside the gene matches: 6. This CDR3 comprises 14 residues. Germline V gene data show CDR1 as MNHEY and CDR2 as SMNVEV (reference sequence). The CDR3 nucleotides are TGTGCCAGCAAACCCGGGACTAGCGGTTACGAGCAGTACTTC. Protein product: CASKPGTSGYEQYF.

This chain joins TRBV5-8 and TRBJ2-7, with a weak D call TRBD1 (6 bases). Germline values: CDR1 SGHTS, CDR2 YDEGEE. V shed 4 bases and J shed 5 bases, with 19 bases lying between them. The CDR3 contains 15 residues. The CDR3 coding sequence is TGTGCCAGCAGCCTGCTACAGGGTTTCCTCGACGAGCAGTACTTC. Translated, it gives CASSLLQGFLDEQYF.

This clone was counted once. The CDR3 nucleotides are TGTGCCAGCAGTCACGGGACAGGGATCACCTACGAGCAGTACTTC. Translated, it gives CASSHGTGITYEQYF. The rearrangement links TRBV27 to TRBJ2-7; 9 nucleotides line up with TRBD1. The ends lost 5 bases at V and 2 bases at J; junction bases unmatched: 7. The germline V gene encodes CDR1 MNHEY and CDR2 SMNVEV (reference sequence). The CDR3 sequence is 15 residues long.

The chain recombines TRBV4-1 with TRBJ2-7; 9 bases line up with TRBD2. Per germline, CDR1 MGHRA and CDR2 YSYEKL. The CDR3 extends over 17 amino acids. After removal of 4 bases from V and 3 bases from J, the junction contained 13 bases not matched to a gene. The CDR3 region has the DNA TGCGCCAGCAGCCCCGAGACTAGCCTAGCGGGACTCTACGAGCAGTACTTC. Encoded protein: CASSPETSLAGLYEQYF.

The chain couples TRBV12-5 to TRBJ2-7; 10 nucleotides line up with TRBD2. Germline loops: CDR1 LGHNT, CDR2 FRNRAP. The CDR3 totals 16 residues. Unmatched junction bases numbered 7, after V lost 0 bases and J lost 5 bases. DNA of the CDR3: TGTGCTAGTGGTTTGGTTAAACTAGCGGGACAAAACGAGCAGTACTTC. This codes for CASGLVKLAGQNEQYF.

The count of this clone is one. This rearrangement joins TRBV7-6 to TRBJ1-6, with 7 bases matching TRBD1. CDR3 length: 15 residues. V shed 1 base, J shed 8 bases, and the junction held 5 bases outside the gene matches. CDR1 and CDR2 from the germline V gene are SGHVS and FNYEAQ. The CDR3 DNA follows: TGTGCCAGCAGCTTAGAGACAGGGATCCATTCACCCCTCCACTTT. This sequence encodes CASSLETGIHSPLHF.

The chain employs TRBV9 and TRBJ2-5; D unresolved. The better agreement between TRBJ2-7 and the DNA end casts doubt on the J call. Germline assignment: CDR1 SGDLS and CDR2 YYNGEE. This CDR3 contains 15 residues. Written as DNA, the CDR3 is TGTGCCAGCAGCGTATCCGAGGATTGGTCCTACGAGCAGTACTTC. Encoded protein: CASSVSEDWSYEQYF.

This chain uses TRBV9 with TRBJ2-2, with 11 positions matching TRBD1. CDR3 length: 15 residues. Unmatched junction bases numbered 3, after V lost 2 bases and J lost 6 bases. Germline CDR1 and CDR2: SGDLS and YYNGEE. CDR3 in DNA: TGTGCCAGCAGCGTCGGGACAGGGGGGGCCGGGGAGCTGTTTTTT. Its protein product is CASSVGTGGAGELFF. The variable domain in full, completed from reference TRBV9 and TRBJ2-2, reads DSGVTQTPKHLITATGQRVTLRCSPRSGDLSVYWYQQSLDQGLQFLIQYYNGEERAKGNILERFSAQQFPDLHSELNLSSLELGDSALYFCASSVGTGGAGELFFGEGSRLTVL.

The chain employs TRBV27 and TRBJ2-1, with 9 bases that match TRBD2. The length of the CDR3 is 15 residues. CDR1 and CDR2 from the germline V gene are MNHEY and SMNVEV (reference sequence). The trim removed 4 bases at V and 2 bases at J, leaving 3 bases unmatched. The CDR3: CASSSGLAPYNEQFF. The CDR3 nucleotides read TGTGCCAGCAGTTCGGGACTAGCCCCCTACAATGAGCAGTTCTTC.

This chain connects TRBV2 to TRBJ2-2; D not certain. CDR3 length: 14 residues. From germline, CDR1 is SNHLY and CDR2 FYNNEI. V was pared by 2 bases and J by 3 bases, with 7 bases between. Written as DNA, the CDR3 is TGTGCCAGCAGTGAACTACGGGACACCGGGGAGCTGTTTTTT. This translates into CASSELRDTGELFF.

This chain connects TRBV5-4 to TRBJ2-2, with 9 bases lining up with TRBD1. The CDR3 sequence is 14 residues long. Germline V lookup: CDR1 SGHNT, CDR2 YYREEE (reference sequence). J lost 7 bases, V lost 4 bases, and 5 bases had no gene match. DNA of the CDR3: TGTGCCAGCAGCCCGGGGACAGGGAGCGGGGAGCTGTTTTTT. Its protein product is CASSPGTGSGELFF. The variable domain in full, with the rest retrieved from reference TRBV5-4 and TRBJ2-2, is ETGVTQSPTHLIKTRGQQVTLRCSSQSGHNTVSWYQQALGQGPQFIFQYYREEENGRGNFPPRFSGLQFPNYSSELNVNALELDDSALYLCASSPGTGSGELFFGEGSRLTVL.

The chain has TRBV7-9 and TRBJ1-1, with 7 bases aligning to TRBD1. Trimming took 5 bases from V and 8 from J; bases not matched to a gene: 2. The CDR3 extends over 11 amino acids. From germline, CDR1 is SEHNR and CDR2 FQNEAQ (reference sequence). The CDR3 sequence is CASSKTGEAFF. The CDR3 nucleotides are TGTGCCAGCAGCAAGACAGGGGAAGCTTTCTTT.

The CDR3 is CASSYNSGGTTDTQYF. The CDR3 DNA reads TGTGCCAGCAGTTACAACTCGGGGGGAACCACAGATACGCAGTATTTT. The gene calls are TRBV6-5 and TRBJ2-3; 7 bases fit TRBD2. The CDR3 has 16 amino acids. Germline V lookup: CDR1 MNHEY, CDR2 SVGAGI. V was clipped by 2 bases and J by 2 bases; unmatched bases: 7.

This sequence joins TRBV19 and TRBJ2-5; TRBD1 or TRBD2 may be the D gene (5 bases each). Per the germline V gene, CDR1 is LNHDA and CDR2 is SQIVND (reference sequence). CDR3 length: 17 residues. Trimming left V 3 bases short and J 4 bases short, with 21 bases between. The CDR3 reads CASSMGSGPSEGETQYF. CDR3 nucleotide sequence: TGTGCCAGTAGTATGGGGTCGGGACCATCGGAAGGAGAGACCCAGTACTTC.

The chain links TRBV9 to TRBJ2-1; D is unclear. CDR3 length: 12 amino acids. Per germline, CDR1 SGDLS and CDR2 YYNGEE. The V gene lost 3 bases and the J gene lost 9 bases, with 10 bases spanning the gap. The CDR3 nucleotides read TGTGCCAGCAGCGCCGATACGACTGAGCAGTTCTTC. Protein product: CASSADTTEQFF. The complete variable domain, with remaining parts taken from reference TRBV9 and TRBJ2-1, reads DSGVTQTPKHLITATGQRVTLRCSPRSGDLSVYWYQQSLDQGLQFLIQYYNGEERAKGNILERFSAQQFPDLHSELNLSSLELGDSALYFCASSADTTEQFFGPGTRLTVL.

This chain connects TRBV28 to TRBJ1-5; D is uncertain. V was clipped by 1 base and J by 5 bases, with 9 bases between them. The CDR3 contains 14 residues. In germline, CDR1 is MDHEN, CDR2 SYDVKM. In nucleotides, the CDR3 is TGTGCCAGCAGTTTATCAGTAGCCTATCAGCCCCAGCATTTT. This encodes CASSLSVAYQPQHF.

The chain uses TRBV10-3 and TRBJ1-1, with D possibly matching TRBD1 (6 bases). The CDR3 spans 15 residues. Germline-derived CDR1 and CDR2 are ENHRY and SYGVKD. V was clipped by 3 bases and J by 0 bases, with 11 bases between them. The chain's CDR3 is CAISDGQGMNTEAFF. In nucleotides, the CDR3 is TGTGCCATCAGTGACGGTCAGGGGATGAACACTGAAGCTTTCTTT.

The rearrangement joins TRBV6-5 to TRBJ1-4, with TRBD1 matching 9 bases. The CDR3 totals 15 residues. V trimming: 6 bases; J trimming: 7 bases; junction bases outside the gene matches: 9. Germline V gives CDR1 MNHEY, CDR2 SVGAGI. The CDR3, as DNA: TGTGCCAGCAGAGACGGACAGGGGCGAGGTGAAAAACTGTTTTTT. Amino acid sequence: CASRDGQGRGEKLFF.

V usage is TRBV19 and J usage is TRBJ1-2; D is undetermined. The CDR3 runs 13 residues. The germline gives CDR1 LNHDA, CDR2 SQIVND (reference sequence). The ends were cut back, 9 bases at V and 4 bases at J, with 15 bases in the middle. CDR3: CASLTRTGYGYTF. CDR3 nucleotides: TGTGCCAGCCTTACGCGGACGGGCTATGGCTACACCTTC.

J is TRBJ2-2 and V is TRBV28; TRBD1 or TRBD2 may be the D gene (5 bases each). Germline V gene sequence: CDR1 MDHEN, CDR2 SYDVKM. Between the trimmed V and J ends, which lost 7 bases and 3 bases, there was a span of 18 bases. The CDR3 runs 16 residues. CDR3 in amino acids: CASTAREQADTGELFF. The DNA for the CDR3 is TGTGCCAGCACCGCACGGGAACAGGCGGACACCGGGGAGCTGTTTTTT. The full variable domain, rest sourced from reference TRBV28 and TRBJ2-2, is DVKVTQSSRYLVKRTGEKVFLECVQDMDHENMFWYRQDPGLGLRLIYFSYDVKMKEKGDIPEGYSVSREKKERFSLILESASTNQTSMYLCASTAREQADTGELFFGEGSRLTVL.

This clone came up once. The gene calls are TRBV4-1 and TRBJ2-7; TRBD1 or TRBD2 may be the D gene (6 bases each). CDR3 length: 18 residues. The germline V and J ends were trimmed by 3 bases and 1 base, with 22 bases remaining between them. CDR1 MGHRA and CDR2 YSYEKL come from the germline V gene. This CDR3 is CASSQGAIRGRGSYEQYF. The DNA for the CDR3 is TGCGCCAGCAGCCAGGGGGCTATTCGGGGGCGCGGATCCTACGAGCAGTACTTC.

V usage is TRBV9 and J usage is TRBJ2-1; 8 nucleotides agree with TRBD2. The CDR3 extends over 13 amino acids. Germline loops: CDR1 SGDLS, CDR2 YYNGEE. V was pared by 3 bases and J by 7 bases, with 3 bases of the junction left unmatched. The CDR3 DNA reads as TGTGCCAGCAGCGAGGGCGGGAGGAATGAGCAGTTCTTC. Translated: CASSEGGRNEQFF.